A selection of T cell receptor beta chains follows, all from one sample in a study of cytomegalovirus exposure and HLA in healthy donors. Repertoires were generated with immunoSEQ multiplex PCR, while TCRdb's copy carries only in-frame clones and drops some. The table lists 140,000 to 150,000 clones, 60% to 85% of them singletons. Sequenced sample: PBMCs. The receptor source for this set is a woman aged 40 to 50 in good health and CMV-seropositive. Each CDR3 is given without its conserved first and last residue.

TRBV5-1	TRBJ1-2	10	ASSLDGEGYT
TRBV7-9	TRBJ1-1	12	ASSLATGNTEAF
TRBV30	TRBJ1-5	11	AWSGQGNQPQH
TRBV15	TRBJ1-3	15	ATSRDLGANSGNTIY
TRBV7-9	TRBJ1-2	14	ASSQAGQGAWYGYT
TRBV28	TRBJ2-3	17	ASSRLGLAGGPGTDTQY
TRBV28	TRBJ1-4	12	ASTGQGAGEKLF
TRBV2	TRBJ2-2	13	ASSDGQGLAGELF
TRBV2	TRBJ1-4	15	ASSEAAGFRLDEKLF
TRBV5-1	TRBJ1-4	13	ASSYGGTTNEKLF
TRBV7-9	TRBJ1-1	16	ASSLEVGWGPGDTEAF
TRBV7-3	TRBJ2-2	16	ASSPRTSGGPNTGELF
TRBV2	TRBJ2-7	15	ASSEGRGPTKGYEQY
TRBV2	TRBJ1-1	13	ASRWDRERNTEAF
TRBV6-5	TRBJ2-3	13	ASSYGGVSTDTQY
TRBV19	TRBJ1-1	14	ASSPATDRVRTEAF
TRBV2	TRBJ1-1	10	ASAVMNTEAF
TRBV2	TRBJ1-2	13	ASSEGAGVGYGYT
TRBV19	TRBJ1-5	13	ASSIGTGVNQPQH
TRBV27	TRBJ2-2	13	ASSQDRGHTGELF
TRBV5-5	TRBJ2-3	13	ASSLVGGSADTQY
TRBV6-1	TRBJ2-1	11	ASSAGLADEQF
TRBV7-9	TRBJ1-1	13	ASSQVPSVSAEAF
TRBV6-5	TRBJ2-5	14	ASSYSSTGTEKAQY
TRBV2	TRBJ1-1	13	ASSVQGAANTEAF
TRBV18	TRBJ2-1	12	ASSSDRGDDEQF
TRBV2	TRBJ2-1	17	ASSARVGLAGGSYNEQF